Described below is a single TCR beta chain sequence and its context. Libraries were prepared by immunoSEQ multiplex PCR; TCRdb keeps only in-frame clonotypes and omits some of them. The data contain about 87,000 clones, about 90% of them singletons. The data originate from a study of blood T cell repertoires in COVID-19. This TCR came from a man between 18 and 29 years old with COVID-19, enrolled during active disease. Sequenced: peripheral blood.

In nucleotides, the CDR3 is TGTGCCACTAAGACAGGAAATAGCGCTGAAGCTTTCTTT. It codes for CATKTGNSAEAFF. The chain uses TRBV24-1 and TRBJ1-1; maybe TRBD1 (6 bases). The V gene lost 10 bases and the J gene lost 6 bases, with 17 bases spanning the gap. This CDR3 spans 13 amino acids. Per the germline V gene, CDR1 is KGHDR and CDR2 is SFDVKD.